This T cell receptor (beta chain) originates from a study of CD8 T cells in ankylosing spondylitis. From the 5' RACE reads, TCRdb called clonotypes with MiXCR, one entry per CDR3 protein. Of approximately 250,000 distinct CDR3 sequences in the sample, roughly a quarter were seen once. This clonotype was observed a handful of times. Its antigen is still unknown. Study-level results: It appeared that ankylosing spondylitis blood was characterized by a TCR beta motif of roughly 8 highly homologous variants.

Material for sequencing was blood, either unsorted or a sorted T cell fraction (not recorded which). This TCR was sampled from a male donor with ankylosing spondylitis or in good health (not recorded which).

The CDR3 protein is CSVEPENTDTQYF. The CDR3 region has the DNA TGCAGCGTTGAACCGGAGAACACAGATACGCAGTATTTT. The chain uses TRBV29-1 and TRBJ2-3, with unresolved D. There are 13 residues in the CDR3. Trimming pared 2 bases from V and 2 bases from J, leaving 8 bases between. Germline V lookup: CDR1 SQVTM, CDR2 ANQGSEA.